The following is a TCR beta chain sequence with its context. Its specificity is not known. This sample is part of a study of PD-1 blockade in classical Hodgkin lymphoma. General observations from the study: Patients who initiated nivolumab within 1 year of ASCT were excluded. CD4+ TCR diversity, unlike CD8+, climbed significantly by C4D1.

Data came from immunoSEQ multiplex PCR; TCRdb stores just in-frame clones and leaves some out. The table records about 24,000 clones, about 80% of them present only once. Regarding time point: cycle 4 day 1 (C4D1), after 5 to 7 weeks of nivolumab. The patients all showed relapse after autologous stem cell transplantation, while their brentuximab vedotin exposure varied. The best responses consisted of complete response, partial response or progressive disease. The CDR3 consists of 13 residues. Between the trimmed V and J ends, which lost 7 bases and 5 bases, there was a span of 12 bases. CDR1 is LNHDA, CDR2 SQIVND, per germline (reference sequence).

The chain joins TRBV19 to TRBJ1-5; D is unclear. This TCR came from a human donor with classical Hodgkin lymphoma. The sequenced sample was peripheral blood mononuclear cells (PBMCs), obtained before the fourth cycle of nivolumab. In DNA, the CDR3 is TGTGCCAGTACCCCCTCCTCATATCAGCCCCAGCATTTT. This sequence encodes CASTPSSYQPQHF.